The clone carrying this T cell receptor beta chain has more than one count but fewer than ten. Germline V gene lookup returns CDR1 MGHRA and CDR2 YSYEKL. The CDR3 is 16 amino acids. J was trimmed by 2 bases and V by 0 bases; bases with no gene match: 4. A second PCR of roughly 7 to 11 cycles used a sample-barcoded 5' primer and a J-beta primer mix. Using its own MiXCR run on the 5' RACE reads, TCRdb lists one record per CDR3 protein. This sample yields more than 650,000 distinct CDR3 sequences, of which roughly 20% are seen a single time; roughly 22% belongs to the top ten. This record belongs to a study of blood T cells in healthy people across ages. Each individual donor underwent a draw of approximately 9.8 milliliters of peripheral blood.

The sequence was obtained from a man aged 65-85 years in good health. The specimen was blood. The chain recombines TRBV4-1 with TRBJ1-5, with 7 bases fitting TRBD1. This chain's CDR3 is CASSQDPGGGNQPQHF. CDR3 nucleotides: TGCGCCAGCAGCCAAGATCCAGGGGGAGGCAATCAGCCCCAGCATTTT.